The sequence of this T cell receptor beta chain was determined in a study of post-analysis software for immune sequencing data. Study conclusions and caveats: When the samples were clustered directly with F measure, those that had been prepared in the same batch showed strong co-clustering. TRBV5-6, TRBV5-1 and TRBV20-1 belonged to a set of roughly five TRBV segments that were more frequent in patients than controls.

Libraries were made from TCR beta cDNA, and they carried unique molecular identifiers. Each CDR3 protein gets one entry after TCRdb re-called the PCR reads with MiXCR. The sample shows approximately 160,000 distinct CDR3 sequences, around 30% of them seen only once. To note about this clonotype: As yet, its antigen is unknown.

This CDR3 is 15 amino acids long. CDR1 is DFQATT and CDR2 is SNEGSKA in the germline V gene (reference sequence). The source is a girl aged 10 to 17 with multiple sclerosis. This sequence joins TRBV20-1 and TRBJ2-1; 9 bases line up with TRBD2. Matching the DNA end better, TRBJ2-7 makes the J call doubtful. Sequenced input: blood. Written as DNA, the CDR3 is TGCAGTGCTAGAGATCTCGGGACTAGCACGAATGAGCAGTACTTC. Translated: CSARDLGTSTNEQYF.